This T cell receptor (beta chain) came from a study of blood T cell repertoires in COVID-19. Study in general: Acute and convalescent COVID-19 specimens originated in the United States, Italy and Spain.

Those enrolled, adults aged 18 to 89 years, came from 20 to 25 US areas. Self-reported history from a screening survey and questionnaire set each donor's cohort. The V segment lost 4 bases and the J segment 2 bases; nucleotides outside the gene matches: 14. The CDR3 has 19 amino acids. Germline CDR1 reads SGDLS; CDR2 reads YYNGEE. Authors' data handling: Scientists estimated how many nucleated cells there were by amplifying reference gene primers. The protocol was immunoSEQ multiplex PCR, while the TCRdb copy is restricted to in-frame clones and leaves out a portion. D and trimming come from the DNA, and the V and J calls and clone size come from that table. The sample records 200,000 to 250,000 clones, approximately 80% being singletons.

The receptor comes from a woman aged 50 to 65 with acute COVID-19. The V and J genes are TRBV9 and TRBJ2-5; 13 nucleotides line up with TRBD2. Sequencing input: PBMCs or T cells enriched from blood (not recorded which). CDR3 sequence reads: CASSPRSGGLAGIQETQYF. CDR3 sequence (DNA): TGTGCCAGCAGCCCCCGAAGCGGGGGACTAGCGGGGATACAAGAGACCCAGTACTTC. Variable domain in full (rest from reference TRBV9 and TRBJ2-5): DSGVTQTPKHLITATGQRVTLRCSPRSGDLSVYWYQQSLDQGLQFLIQYYNGEERAKGNILERFSAQQFPDLHSELNLSSLELGDSALYFCASSPRSGGLAGIQETQYFGPGTRLLVL.